This TCR beta chain derives from a study of a mutant IDH1 vaccine in newly diagnosed glioma. Worth noting for this clone: No antigen is known for it.

Some clones are missing from TCRdb's copy, which holds only in-frame ones; the method was immunoSEQ multiplex PCR. The table has about 20,000 clones, approximately 82% seen once. Time point meaning: week 23, last vaccination. The vaccine gave 300 ug of a 20-mer mutant IDH1 peptide subcutaneously per dose. This sample comprised PBMCs, obtained from a glioma patient whose treatment included an IDH1 peptide vaccine. The TCR comes from a man aged 30 to 45 with glioma.

The CDR3 DNA reads as TGTGCTTACTTCTCCGGGACAGGGAACACTGAAGCTTTCTTT. Protein sequence: CAYFSGTGNTEAFF. J is TRBJ1-1 and V is TRBV30, with 8 bases identical to TRBD1. In germline, CDR1 is GTSNPN, CDR2 SVGIG (reference sequence). This CDR3 has 14 amino acids.